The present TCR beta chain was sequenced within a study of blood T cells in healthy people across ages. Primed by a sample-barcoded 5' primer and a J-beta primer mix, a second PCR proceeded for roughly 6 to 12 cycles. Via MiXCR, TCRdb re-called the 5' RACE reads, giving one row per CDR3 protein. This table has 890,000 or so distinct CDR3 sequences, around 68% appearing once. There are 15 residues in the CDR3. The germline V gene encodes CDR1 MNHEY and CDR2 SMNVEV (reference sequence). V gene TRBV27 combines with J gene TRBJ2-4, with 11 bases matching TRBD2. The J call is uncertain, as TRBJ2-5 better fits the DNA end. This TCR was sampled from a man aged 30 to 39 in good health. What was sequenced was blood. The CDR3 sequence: CASSFGTSGKETQYF. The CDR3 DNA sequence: TGTGCCAGCAGTTTCGGGACTAGCGGTAAAGAGACCCAGTACTTC.